Below, 15 T cell receptor beta chains from the same sample are listed, as sequenced in a study of control samples from healthy donors and cancer patients. Sequencing used immunoSEQ multiplex PCR; TCRdb keeps in-frame clones, though not all of them. The table includes 180,000 or so clones, over 85% detected once. The sequencing sample was made of blood. Receptor source: an older woman in good health.

The chain is built from TRBV5-1 and TRBJ1-1; D is uncertain. Trimming removed 7 bases from V and 5 bases from J, with 15 bases in between. Germline assignment: CDR1 SGHRS and CDR2 YFSETQ. This CDR3 comprises 13 residues. CDR3 nucleotide sequence: TGCGCCAGCGGCCGAGATTCCCCTACTGAAGCTTTCTTT. Translation gives CASGRDSPTEAFF.

This clone was seen just once. This chain joins TRBV6-1 and TRBJ1-2; D gene ambiguous. The germline gives CDR1 MNHNS, CDR2 SASEGT. V shed 0 bases and J shed 2 bases, with 7 bases lying between them. This CDR3 has 14 residues. The CDR3 nucleotides are TGTGCCAGCAGTGAAGCGGCCAGAAACTATGGCTACACCTTC. Translated: CASSEAARNYGYTF.

The CDR3 loop reads CASSLGGREHTEAFF. As DNA, the CDR3 is TGCGCCAGCAGCTTGGGGGGAAGGGAGCACACTGAAGCTTTCTTT. This chain joins TRBV5-1 and TRBJ1-1; D remains ambiguous. CDR3 length: 15 amino acids. Germline assignment: CDR1 SGHRS and CDR2 YFSETQ. V was trimmed by 0 bases and J by 3 bases, leaving 12 bases between them. Using reference TRBV5-1 and TRBJ1-1 for the parts outside the CDR3, the full variable domain is KAGVTQTPRYLIKTRGQQVTLSCSPISGHRSVSWYQQTPGQGLQFLFEYFSETQRNKGNFPGRFSGRQFSNSRSEMNVSTLELGDSALYLCASSLGGREHTEAFFGQGTRLTVV.

A single count supports this clone. The chain combines TRBV3-1 (or the pseudogene TRBV3-2) with TRBJ2-1; D tentatively reads TRBD1 or TRBD2 (5 bases each). CDR1 and CDR2 from the germline V gene are LGHDT and YNNKEL (reference sequence). The CDR3 extends over 13 amino acids. V lost 0 bases and J 9 bases, leaving 9 bases between the germline ends. The CDR3 nucleotides read TGTGCCAGCAGCCAAGAAGGGGACGTTGAGCAGTTCTTC. This gives the protein CASSQEGDVEQFF.

The chain combines TRBV11-3 with TRBJ1-2, with D tentatively TRBD1 (6 bases). V was shortened by 9 bases and J by 4 bases, with 9 bases between the two germline ends. The germline gives CDR1 SGHNT, CDR2 YENEEA. The CDR3 runs to 11 residues. This CDR3 reads CARDRPYGYTF. CDR3 bases: TGTGCCAGAGACAGGCCCTATGGCTACACCTTC.

A single count supports this clone. The rearrangement joins TRBV5-6 to TRBJ2-7; D is unclear. Germline loops: CDR1 SGHDT, CDR2 YYEEEE. This CDR3 is 13 amino acids long. With 6 bases removed from V and 3 bases from J, the gap between germline ends came to 13 bases. The CDR3 DNA follows: TGTGCCAGCACCCTTGGTACAGTCTACGAGCAGTACTTC. This translates into CASTLGTVYEQYF.

This chain joins TRBV7-2 and TRBJ1-6; 7 positions agree with TRBD1. V shed 8 bases and J 8 bases; nucleotides not matched to a gene: 12. CDR3 length: 15 amino acids. CDR1 and CDR2 (germline): SGHTA, FQGNSA. The DNA of the CDR3 is TGTGCCAGCGGTAAACAGGGGTCCTCCCATTCACCCCTCCACTTT. It encodes CASGKQGSSHSPLHF.

This clone was picked up a small number of times. The chain is built from TRBV29-1 and TRBJ1-5; D unresolved. CDR3 size: 13 residues. V gave up 8 bases and J gave up 3 bases, with 14 bases separating them. Per the germline V gene, CDR1 is SQVTM and CDR2 is ANQGSEA. CDR3 sequence reads: CSIRDNYNQPQHF. In DNA, the CDR3 is TGCAGCATACGAGACAACTACAATCAGCCCCAGCATTTT.

CDR3 coding DNA: TGCGCCAGCAGCCTCTTCGGGGGGGGCCTGGTTGGAAGCGTGGATACGCAGTATTTT. The encoded protein is CASSLFGGGLVGSVDTQYF. The V call is TRBV5-1, the J call TRBJ2-3; 8 positions match TRBD2. The V segment lost 4 bases and the J segment 6 bases; nucleotides outside the gene matches: 22. This CDR3 spans 19 amino acids. Germline V gives CDR1 SGHRS, CDR2 YFSETQ.

The chain employs TRBV19 and TRBJ1-4, with D maybe TRBD1 (6 bases). V was trimmed by 7 bases and J by 7 bases, leaving 16 bases between them. The CDR3 consists of 14 residues. Germline CDR1 LNHDA, CDR2 SQIVND (reference sequence). The CDR3 spells CASTLQGWGEKLFF. CDR3 in DNA: TGTGCCAGTACCCTACAGGGATGGGGTGAAAAACTGTTTTTT.

The J gene is TRBJ2-7, the V gene TRBV11-3; 9 bases agree with TRBD1. Germline CDR1 and CDR2: SGHNT and YENEEA. Losses at the gene ends were 5 bases for V and 5 bases for J; bases not matched to a gene: 7. The CDR3 consists of 14 residues. CDR3 nucleotides: TGTGCCAGCAGCCAGGGACAGGGCGTTGACGAGCAGTACTTC. Residues: CASSQGQGVDEQYF.

CDR3 bases: TGTGCCACCAGTGATGCTGGCGGTCGGGGAGAAGAGACCCAGTACTTC. Protein: CATSDAGGRGEETQYF. The V call is TRBV24-1, the J call TRBJ2-5, with D possibly TRBD2 on 5 matching bases. The CDR3 runs 16 residues. V shed 3 bases and J shed 3 bases, with 16 bases lying between them. Germline assignment: CDR1 KGHDR and CDR2 SFDVKD.

The chain is built from TRBV7-9 and TRBJ2-3, with TRBD1 matching 7 bases. V was pared by 5 bases and J by 2 bases, with 4 bases of the junction left unmatched. Germline V CDR1 and CDR2: SEHNR, FQNEAQ (reference sequence). The CDR3 consists of 14 residues. CDR3 loop: CASSPGTATDTQYF. The CDR3 bases are TGTGCCAGCAGCCCCGGGACAGCCACAGATACGCAGTATTTT.

V and J are TRBV18 and TRBJ1-5; 7 bases align to TRBD1. The CDR3 runs 14 residues. The V and J ends lost 2 bases and 6 bases, in that order; junction bases with no gene match: 4. Germline V gene lookup returns CDR1 KGHSH and CDR2 LQKENI. CDR3: CASSPWSGGQPQHF. The CDR3 DNA follows: TGTGCCAGCTCACCATGGTCAGGGGGTCAGCCCCAGCATTTT.

V is TRBV7-9 and J is TRBJ1-2, with D maybe TRBD1 (6 bases). Deletions cut 4 bases from V and 4 bases from J, with 10 bases between. This CDR3 has 13 amino acids. Germline-derived CDR1 and CDR2 are SEHNR and FQNEAQ (reference sequence). The CDR3 DNA sequence: TGTGCCAGCAGCTCCAGGGGTTCCTATGGCTACACCTTC. This encodes CASSSRGSYGYTF.